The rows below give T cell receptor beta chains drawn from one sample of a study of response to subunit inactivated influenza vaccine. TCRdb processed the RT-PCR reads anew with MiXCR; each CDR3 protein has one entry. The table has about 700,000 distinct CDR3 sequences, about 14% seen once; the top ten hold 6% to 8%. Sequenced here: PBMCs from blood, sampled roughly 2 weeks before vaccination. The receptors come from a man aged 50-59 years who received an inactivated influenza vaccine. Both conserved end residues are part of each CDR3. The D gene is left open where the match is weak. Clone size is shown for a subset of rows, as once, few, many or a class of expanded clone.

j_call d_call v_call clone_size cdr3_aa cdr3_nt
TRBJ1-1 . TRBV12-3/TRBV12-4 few CASSRGIVGTLAFF TGTGCCAGCAGTCGAGGGATTGTAGGCACCTTGGCTTTCTTT
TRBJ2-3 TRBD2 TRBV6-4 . CASSHGLGSDTQYF TGTGCCAGCAGTCATGGACTAGGATCAGATACGCAGTATTTT
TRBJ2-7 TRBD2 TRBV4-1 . CASSQAGTSAYEQYF TGCGCCAGCAGCCAAGCCGGGACTAGCGCCTACGAGCAGTACTTC
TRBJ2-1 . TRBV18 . CASSPQSNQLF TGTGCCAGCTCACCCCAGAGCAATCAGCTCTTC
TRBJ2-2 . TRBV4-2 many CASSPEINTGELFF TGTGCCAGCAGCCCGGAGATAAACACCGGGGAGCTGTTTTTT
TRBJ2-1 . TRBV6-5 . CASSYEGDSYNEQFF TGTGCCAGCAGTTACGAGGGGGACTCCTACAATGAGCAGTTCTTC
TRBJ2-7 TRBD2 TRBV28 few CASSLPSGRGVPEQYF TGTGCCAGCAGTTTACCTAGCGGGAGGGGAGTACCCGAGCAGTACTTC
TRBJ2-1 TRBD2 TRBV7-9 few CASSLGPAGGLDEQFF TGTGCCAGCAGCTTAGGCCCAGCGGGGGGTTTGGATGAGCAGTTCTTC
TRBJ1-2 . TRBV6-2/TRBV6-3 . CASTDGVRLYGYTF TGTGCCAGCACCGACGGGGTTAGGCTCTATGGCTACACCTTC
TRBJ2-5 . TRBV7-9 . CASSRHPTRAQETQYF TGTGCCAGCAGCCGACACCCCACTAGGGCCCAAGAGACCCAGTACTTC
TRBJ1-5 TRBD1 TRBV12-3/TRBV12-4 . CASSDRVGQPQHF TGTGCCAGCAGCGACAGGGTAGGTCAGCCCCAGCATTTT
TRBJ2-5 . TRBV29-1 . CSVILVGQETQYF TGCAGCGTTATCCTGGTGGGGCAAGAGACCCAGTACTTC
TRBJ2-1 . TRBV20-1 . CSAPTPSGVDNEQFF TGCAGTGCTCCCACACCCAGCGGAGTTGACAATGAGCAGTTCTTC
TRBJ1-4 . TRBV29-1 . CSVFWGEKLFF TGCAGCGTTTTTTGGGGTGAAAAACTGTTTTTT
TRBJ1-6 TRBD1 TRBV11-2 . CASSLSGTGRFDSPLHF TGTGCCAGCAGCTTAAGCGGGACAGGGAGATTCGATTCACCCCTCCACTTT
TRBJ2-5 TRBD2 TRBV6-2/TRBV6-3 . CASSSPTSGGTKETQYF TGTGCCAGCAGTTCCCCGACTAGCGGGGGGACAAAAGAGACCCAGTACTTC
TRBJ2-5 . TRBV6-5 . CASRLSGTQYF TGTGCCAGCAGACTCTCAGGGACCCAGTACTTC
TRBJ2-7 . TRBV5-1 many CASSFYGRDTGHEQYF TGCGCCAGCAGCTTTTACGGGCGGGACACAGGACACGAGCAGTACTTC
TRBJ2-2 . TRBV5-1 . CASSPGRDSNTGELFF TGCGCCAGCAGCCCAGGACGGGATTCGAACACCGGGGAGCTGTTTTTT
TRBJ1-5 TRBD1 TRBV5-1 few CASSPGEGAIHQPQHF TGCGCCAGCAGTCCTGGGGAGGGGGCAATTCATCAGCCCCAGCATTTT
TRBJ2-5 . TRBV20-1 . CSARDWRALLETQYF TGCAGTGCTAGAGATTGGCGGGCCCTGCTGGAGACCCAGTACTTC
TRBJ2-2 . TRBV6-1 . CASSQRSTGELFF TGTGCCAGCAGCCAAAGAAGTACCGGGGAGCTGTTTTTT
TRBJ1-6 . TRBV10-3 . CAISRDRSSYNSPLHF TGTGCCATCAGTCGGGACCGGAGCTCCTATAATTCACCCCTCCACTTT
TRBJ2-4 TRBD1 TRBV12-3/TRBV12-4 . CASRPPGTGGLSIQYF TGTGCCAGCCGACCGCCGGGGACAGGGGGCTTGAGCATTCAGTACTTC
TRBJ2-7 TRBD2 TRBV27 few CASSLSATSGAFGQYF TGTGCCAGCAGTTTATCGGCGACTAGCGGAGCATTTGGGCAGTACTTC
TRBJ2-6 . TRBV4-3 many CASSQPAGATGANVLTF TGCGCCAGCAGCCAGCCGGCCGGGGCCACTGGGGCCAACGTCCTGACTTTC
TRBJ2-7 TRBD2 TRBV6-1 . CASRARLAGNRHSYEQYF TGTGCCAGCAGGGCCAGACTAGCGGGAAATCGACACTCCTACGAGCAGTACTTC
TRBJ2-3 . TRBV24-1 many CATSGRGSQESGSTDTQYF TGTGCCACCAGTGGAAGGGGTTCCCAGGAGTCCGGGAGCACAGATACGCAGTATTTT
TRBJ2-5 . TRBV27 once CASSFKQNSQETQYF TGTGCCAGCAGTTTTAAGCAAAACAGCCAAGAGACCCAGTACTTC
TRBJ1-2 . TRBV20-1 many CSARALERGYTF TGCAGTGCTAGGGCCCTGGAGCGCGGCTACACCTTC
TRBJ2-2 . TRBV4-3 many CASSQDARGLGELFF TGCGCCAGCAGCCAAGATGCCAGGGGCCTCGGGGAGCTGTTTTTT
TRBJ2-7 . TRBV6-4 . CATRKGSTYEQYF TGTGCCACCCGAAAGGGTTCGACCTACGAGCAGTACTTC
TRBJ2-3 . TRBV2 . CASSAHPTDTQYF TGTGCCAGCAGTGCCCATCCCACAGATACGCAGTATTTT
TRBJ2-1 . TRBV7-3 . CASSLTGYGNEQLF TGTGCCAGCAGCTTAACAGGGTACGGGAATGAGCAGCTCTTC
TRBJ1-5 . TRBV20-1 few CSAPRQPSNQPQHF TGCAGTGCTCCACGACAGCCTAGCAATCAGCCCCAGCATTTT
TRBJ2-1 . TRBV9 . CASSVESRAGEQFF TGTGCCAGCAGCGTCGAGTCGAGGGCGGGTGAGCAGTTCTTC
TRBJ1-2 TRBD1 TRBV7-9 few CASSLPGTANGYTF TGTGCCAGCAGCTTACCGGGGACAGCCAATGGCTACACCTTC
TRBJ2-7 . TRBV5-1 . CASSLAGGYYEQYF TGCGCCAGCAGCTTGGCCGGGGGTTACTACGAGCAGTACTTC
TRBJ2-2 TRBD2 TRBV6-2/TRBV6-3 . CASSHRLAGVRELFF TGTGCCAGCAGTCACCGGCTAGCGGGGGTCCGGGAGCTGTTTTTT
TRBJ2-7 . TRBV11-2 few CASGHGAYEQYF TGTGCCAGCGGCCACGGGGCCTACGAGCAGTACTTC
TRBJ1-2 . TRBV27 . CASSPLRLLGQGDYGYTF TGTGCCAGCAGTCCACTACGTTTGTTGGGCCAAGGGGACTATGGCTACACCTTC
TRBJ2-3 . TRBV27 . CASSSWDLTDTQYF TGTGCCAGCAGTTCCTGGGATCTCACAGATACGCAGTATTTT
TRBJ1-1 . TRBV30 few CAWSVSWDTEAFF TGTGCCTGGAGTGTAAGCTGGGACACTGAAGCTTTCTTT
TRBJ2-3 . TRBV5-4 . CASSLAVGTSTDTQYF TGTGCCAGCAGCTTGGCTGTAGGGACTAGCACAGATACGCAGTATTTT
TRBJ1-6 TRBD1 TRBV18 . CASSLWTGGPNSPLHF TGTGCCAGCTCACTATGGACAGGGGGACCGAATTCACCCCTCCACTTT
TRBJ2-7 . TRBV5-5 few CASSESWGFEQYF TGTGCCAGCAGCGAGTCCTGGGGTTTCGAGCAGTACTTC
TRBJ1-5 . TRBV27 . CASGLMDGQPQHF TGTGCCAGTGGATTGATGGACGGGCAGCCCCAGCATTTT
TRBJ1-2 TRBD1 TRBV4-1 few CASSQYSRDRGRSGYTF TGCGCCAGCAGCCAATACTCCCGGGACAGGGGGCGGAGTGGCTACACCTTC
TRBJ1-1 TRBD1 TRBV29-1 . CSAQWGTVNTEAFF TGCAGCGCCCAATGGGGGACAGTGAACACTGAAGCTTTCTTT
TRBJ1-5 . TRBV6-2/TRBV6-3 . CASSYPGGSNQPQHF TGTGCCAGCAGTTACCCGGGAGGCAGCAATCAGCCCCAGCATTTT
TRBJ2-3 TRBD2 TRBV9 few CASSVWLAGGTDTQYF TGTGCCAGCAGCGTTTGGCTAGCGGGAGGCACAGATACGCAGTATTTT
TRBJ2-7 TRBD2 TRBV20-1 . CSASLRLAGGRHEQYF TGCAGTGCTTCCCTGAGACTAGCGGGGGGGCGGCACGAGCAGTACTTC
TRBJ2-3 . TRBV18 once CASSPTSLPDTQYF TGTGCCAGCTCACCTACTAGCCTCCCAGATACGCAGTATTTT
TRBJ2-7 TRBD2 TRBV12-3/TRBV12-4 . CASSQGLAGAGHYEQYF TGTGCCAGCAGCCAAGGACTAGCGGGGGCCGGACACTACGAGCAGTACTTC
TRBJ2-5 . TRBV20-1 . CSAQRGIETQYF TGCAGTGCTCAGAGGGGAATAGAGACCCAGTACTTC
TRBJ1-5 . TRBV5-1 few CASSLAADQPQHF TGCGCCAGCAGCTTGGCAGCCGATCAGCCCCAGCATTTT
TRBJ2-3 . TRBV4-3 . CASSQDSGHGAQYF TGCGCCAGCAGCCAAGATTCGGGGCACGGGGCGCAGTATTTT